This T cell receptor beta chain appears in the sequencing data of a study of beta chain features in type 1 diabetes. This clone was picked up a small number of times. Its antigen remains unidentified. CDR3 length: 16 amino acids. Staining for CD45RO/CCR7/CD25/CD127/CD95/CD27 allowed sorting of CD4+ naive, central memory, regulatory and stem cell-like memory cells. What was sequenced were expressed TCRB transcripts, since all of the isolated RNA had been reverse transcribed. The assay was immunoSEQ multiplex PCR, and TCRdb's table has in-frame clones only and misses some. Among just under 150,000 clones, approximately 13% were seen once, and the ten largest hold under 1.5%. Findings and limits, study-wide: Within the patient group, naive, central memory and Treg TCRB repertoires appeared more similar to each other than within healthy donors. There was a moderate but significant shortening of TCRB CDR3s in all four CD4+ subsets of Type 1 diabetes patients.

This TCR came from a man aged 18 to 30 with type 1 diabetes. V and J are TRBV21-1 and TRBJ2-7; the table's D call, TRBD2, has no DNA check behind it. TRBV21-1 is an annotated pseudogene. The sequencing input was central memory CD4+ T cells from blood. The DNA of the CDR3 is TGTGCCAGCAGCAAACATTGCGGCATTGTATCCTACGAGCAGTACTTC. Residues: CASSKHCGIVSYEQYF.